Following are 13 T cell receptor beta chains from one sample sequenced in a study of blood T cell repertoires in COVID-19 (dated by TCRdb to 2018 to 2020). The library relied on the immunoSEQ multiplex PCR assay. TCRdb carries this immuneACCESS record with in-frame sequences only. Its versions omit some clonotypes, under half of them owing to an unresolved V gene in the studies checked, with the rest unexplained. This sample holds around 71,000 clones; around 83% were observed only once. The top ten clonotypes cover 6.9% of the sample. The sample taken for sequencing was peripheral blood. These receptors originate from a man aged 25-45 years with COVID-19, enrolled during active disease.

V usage is TRBV29-1 and J usage is TRBJ1-1, with 8 bases that match TRBD1. This CDR3 has 16 residues. The junction had 17 bases not matched to a gene; V was cut back by 6 bases and J by 5 bases. CDR1 and CDR2 from the germline V gene are SQVTM and ANQGSEA. The CDR3 region is CSVVSGAGGAGTEAFF. The CDR3, as DNA: TGCAGCGTCGTGTCAGGGGCAGGGGGCGCGGGGACTGAAGCTTTCTTT.

A single count supports this clone. The chain couples TRBV9 to TRBJ1-6; no reliable D call. The CDR3 loop spans 15 amino acids. Trimming removed 0 bases at V and 5 bases at J, with 9 bases between. Germline CDR1 reads SGDLS; CDR2 reads YYNGEE. DNA for the CDR3: TGTGCCAGCAGCGTAGGAACAGCTCATAATTCACCCCTCCACTTT. Encoded protein: CASSVGTAHNSPLHF. The variable domain in full, completed from reference TRBV9 and TRBJ1-6, reads DSGVTQTPKHLITATGQRVTLRCSPRSGDLSVYWYQQSLDQGLQFLIQYYNGEERAKGNILERFSAQQFPDLHSELNLSSLELGDSALYFCASSVGTAHNSPLHFGNGTRLTVT.

Only a few counts were recorded for this clone. The chain employs TRBV28 and TRBJ1-2, with 7 bases aligning to TRBD1. The CDR3 sequence is 14 residues long. Germline V gene data show CDR1 as MDHEN and CDR2 as SYDVKM. J gave up 4 bases and V 2 bases, and 4 bases lay outside the gene matches. The CDR3 DNA reads TGTGCCAGCAGTTTACCAGGGGGGTCCTATGGCTACACCTTC. Protein: CASSLPGGSYGYTF.

This chain uses TRBV14 with TRBJ1-1; the match to TRBD1 covers 8 bases. Germline CDR1 SGHDN, CDR2 FVKESK. This CDR3 region has 15 residues. Trimming at V came to 1 base and at J to 8 bases, leaving 9 bases not matched to a gene. CDR3 in amino acids: CASSQARTGRGEAFF. DNA for the CDR3: TGTGCCAGCAGCCAAGCAAGGACAGGGCGAGGGGAAGCTTTCTTT.

V is TRBV6-4 and J is TRBJ2-3, with TRBD2 identical over 9 bases. The CDR3 consists of 15 residues. Looked up from germline, CDR1 is MRHNA and CDR2 is SNTAGT. J was trimmed by 4 bases and V by 0 bases; bases with no gene match: 2. CDR3 amino acids: CASSDSTSGPDTQYF. In nucleotides, the CDR3 is TGTGCCAGCAGTGACTCAACTAGCGGGCCAGATACGCAGTATTTT.

This clone was picked up one time. This chain links TRBV19 with TRBJ2-3, with 7 nucleotides matching TRBD2. CDR1 and CDR2 (germline): LNHDA, SQIVND (reference sequence). J lost 0 bases, V lost 7 bases, and 7 bases had no gene match. The CDR3 spans 15 residues. The CDR3 DNA reads as TGTGCCAGTAAAAAAGAGCGGGGTAGCACAGATACGCAGTATTTT. Residues: CASKKERGSTDTQYF.

On this clone: The junction departs from the called germline gene at one end, perhaps through a read error. V gene TRBV10-3 combines with J gene TRBJ2-1, with 14 nucleotides matching TRBD2. The length of the CDR3 is 18 residues. Germline CDR1 is ENHRY and CDR2 is SYGVKD. The CDR3 bases are TGTGCCATCACTGAGGGACTAGCGGGAGCAGGGTTGACGGGTGAGCAGTTCTTC. Its translation is CAITEGLAGAGLTGEQFF.

This CDR3 is CASSLRTMRETQYF. The CDR3 region has the DNA TGTGCCAGCAGCCTGAGGACTATGCGCGAGACCCAGTACTTC. The chain joins TRBV5-6 to TRBJ2-5; perhaps TRBD2 as D (6 bases). The V and J ends lost 4 bases and 5 bases respectively, with 15 bases between them. The CDR3 is 14 amino acids. Germline assignment: CDR1 SGHDT and CDR2 YYEEEE.

The chain uses TRBV30 and TRBJ2-5; possibly TRBD1 for D (5 bases). CDR1 is GTSNPN, CDR2 SVGIG, per germline (reference sequence). Trimming removed 3 bases from V and 2 bases from J, with 10 bases in between. The CDR3 loop spans 13 amino acids. This chain's CDR3 is CAWRRTSQETQYF. CDR3 nucleotide sequence: TGTGCCTGGAGGAGGACATCACAAGAGACCCAGTACTTC.

A few counts support this clone. The chain carries TRBV2 and TRBJ1-4, with TRBD1 matching over 9 bases. Trimming at V came to 8 bases and at J to 3 bases, leaving 4 bases not matched to a gene. CDR3 length: 14 amino acids. Per germline, CDR1 SNHLY and CDR2 FYNNEI. Written as DNA, the CDR3 is TGTGCCAGCGGTACAGGGGGCCCTAATGAAAAACTGTTTTTT. The encoded protein is CASGTGGPNEKLFF.

J is TRBJ2-5 and V is TRBV7-9, with TRBD1 as a possible D gene (5 bases). Germline assignment: CDR1 SEHNR and CDR2 FQNEAQ (reference sequence). The germline V and J ends were trimmed by 2 bases and 1 base, with 11 bases remaining between them. This CDR3 has 15 amino acids. This CDR3 is CASSLLSGFQETQYF. As DNA, the CDR3 is TGTGCCAGCAGCTTATTATCAGGGTTCCAAGAGACCCAGTACTTC.

The table lists this clone with a few counts. The V and J genes are TRBV12-3 or TRBV12-4 and TRBJ1-2; the D is unclear. V was clipped by 1 base and J by 2 bases, with 5 bases between them. The CDR3 contains 13 residues. In DNA form, the CDR3 reads TGTGCCAGCAGTTTAGGAGGGAACTATGGCTACACCTTC. Its translation: CASSLGGNYGYTF.

The V gene is TRBV11-2, the J gene TRBJ1-6; D unresolved. The CDR3 is made up of 14 amino acids. V was cut by 6 bases and J by 4 bases, with 10 bases left in between. Germline assignment: CDR1 SGHAT and CDR2 FQNNGV. The CDR3 nucleotides are TGTGCCAGCAGGGAGACGGCGTATAATTCACCCCTCCACTTT. Protein: CASRETAYNSPLHF.